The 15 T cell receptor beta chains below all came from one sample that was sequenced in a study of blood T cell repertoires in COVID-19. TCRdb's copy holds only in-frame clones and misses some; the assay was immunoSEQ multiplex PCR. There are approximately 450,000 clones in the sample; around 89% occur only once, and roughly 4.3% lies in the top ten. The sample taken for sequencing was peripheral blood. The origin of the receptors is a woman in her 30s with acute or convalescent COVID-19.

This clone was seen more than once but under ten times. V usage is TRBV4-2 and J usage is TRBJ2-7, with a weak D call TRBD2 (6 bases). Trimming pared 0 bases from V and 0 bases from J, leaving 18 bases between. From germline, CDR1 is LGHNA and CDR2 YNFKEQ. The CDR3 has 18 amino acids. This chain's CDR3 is CASSQDSFAGSYSYEQYF. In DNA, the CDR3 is TGTGCCAGCAGCCAAGATTCGTTTGCGGGGTCATACTCCTACGAGCAGTACTTC.

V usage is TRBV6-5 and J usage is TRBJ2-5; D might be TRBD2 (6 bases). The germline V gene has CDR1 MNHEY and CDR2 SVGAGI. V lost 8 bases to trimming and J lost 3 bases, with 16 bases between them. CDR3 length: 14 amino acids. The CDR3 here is CASGGTGAEETQYF. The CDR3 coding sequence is TGTGCCAGCGGGGGGACGGGAGCCGAAGAGACCCAGTACTTC.

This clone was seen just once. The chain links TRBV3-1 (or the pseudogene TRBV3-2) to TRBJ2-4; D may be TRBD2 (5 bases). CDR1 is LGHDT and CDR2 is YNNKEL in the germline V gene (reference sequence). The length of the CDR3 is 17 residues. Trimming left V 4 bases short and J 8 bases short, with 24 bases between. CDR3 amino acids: CASSPGEGRVGEDIQYF. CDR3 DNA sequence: TGTGCCAGCAGCCCGGGCGAGGGAAGGGTCGGGGAAGACATTCAGTACTTC.

In DNA form, the CDR3 reads TGTGCCAGTAGTATTCAGTTAAATCAGCCCCAGCATTTT. This sequence encodes CASSIQLNQPQHF. This sequence joins TRBV19 and TRBJ1-5; D is ambiguous. The V gene lost 3 bases and the J gene lost 4 bases, with 7 bases spanning the gap. CDR1 and CDR2 from the germline V gene are LNHDA and SQIVND (reference sequence). The CDR3 is 13 amino acids. Full variable domain (remainder filled in from reference TRBV19 and TRBJ1-5): DGGITQSPKYLFRKEGQNVTLSCEQNLNHDAMYWYRQDPGQGLRLIYYSQIVNDFQKGDIAEGYSVSREKKESFPLTVTSAQKNPTAFYLCASSIQLNQPQHFGDGTRLSIL.

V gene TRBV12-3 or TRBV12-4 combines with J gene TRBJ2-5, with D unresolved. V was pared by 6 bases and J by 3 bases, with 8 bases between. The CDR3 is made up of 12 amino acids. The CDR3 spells CASSQQEETQYF. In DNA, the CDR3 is TGTGCCAGCAGCCAACAAGAAGAGACCCAGTACTTC.

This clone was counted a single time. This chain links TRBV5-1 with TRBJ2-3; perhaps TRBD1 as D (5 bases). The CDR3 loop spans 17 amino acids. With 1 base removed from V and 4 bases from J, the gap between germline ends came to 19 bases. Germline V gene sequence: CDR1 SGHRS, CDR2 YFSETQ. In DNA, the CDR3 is TGCGCCAGCAGCTTGATCCCATTGGGGCAGGGCCCAGATACGCAGTATTTT. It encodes CASSLIPLGQGPDTQYF. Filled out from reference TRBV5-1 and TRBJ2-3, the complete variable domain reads KAGVTQTPRYLIKTRGQQVTLSCSPISGHRSVSWYQQTPGQGLQFLFEYFSETQRNKGNFPGRFSGRQFSNSRSEMNVSTLELGDSALYLCASSLIPLGQGPDTQYFGPGTRLTVL.

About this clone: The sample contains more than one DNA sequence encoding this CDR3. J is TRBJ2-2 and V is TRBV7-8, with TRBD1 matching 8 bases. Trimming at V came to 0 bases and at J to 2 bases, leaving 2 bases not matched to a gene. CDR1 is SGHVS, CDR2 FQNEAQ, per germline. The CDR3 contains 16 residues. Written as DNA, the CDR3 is TGTGCCAGCAGCTTAGCGGGGACAGGAAACACCGGGGAGCTGTTTTTT. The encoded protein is CASSLAGTGNTGELFF.

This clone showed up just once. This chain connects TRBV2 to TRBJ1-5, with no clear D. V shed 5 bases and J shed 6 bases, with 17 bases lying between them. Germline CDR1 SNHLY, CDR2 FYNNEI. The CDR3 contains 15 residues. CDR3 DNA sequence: TGTGCCAGCAGTAGTCAGGATACCCCAGGTCAGCCCCAGCATTTT. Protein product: CASSSQDTPGQPQHF.

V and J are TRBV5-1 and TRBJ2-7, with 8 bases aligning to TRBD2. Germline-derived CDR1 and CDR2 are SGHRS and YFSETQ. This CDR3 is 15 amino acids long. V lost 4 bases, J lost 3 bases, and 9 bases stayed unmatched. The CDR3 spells CASSPGGDGFYEQYF. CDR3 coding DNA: TGCGCCAGCAGCCCCGGGGGGGACGGTTTCTACGAGCAGTACTTC.

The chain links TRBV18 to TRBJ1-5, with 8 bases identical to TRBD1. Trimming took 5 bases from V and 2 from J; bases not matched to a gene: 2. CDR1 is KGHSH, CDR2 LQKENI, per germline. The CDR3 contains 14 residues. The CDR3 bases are TGTGCCAGCTCAACGGACAGGGGCAATCAGCCCCAGCATTTT. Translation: CASSTDRGNQPQHF.

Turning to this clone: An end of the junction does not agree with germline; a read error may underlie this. The CDR3 is CARDRGNRPQHF. The DNA for the CDR3 is TGTGCCAGAGACAGGGGTAATCGGCCCCAGCATTTT. The chain employs TRBV6-5 and TRBJ1-5, with TRBD1 identical over 8 bases. Germline CDR1 and CDR2: MNHEY and SVGAGI. The CDR3 spans 12 residues.

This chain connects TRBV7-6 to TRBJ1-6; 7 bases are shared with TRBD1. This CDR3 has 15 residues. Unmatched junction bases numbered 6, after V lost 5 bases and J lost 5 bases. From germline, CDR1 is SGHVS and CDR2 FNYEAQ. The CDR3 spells CASSPSTGDNSPLHF. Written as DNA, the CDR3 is TGTGCCAGCAGCCCAAGTACAGGGGATAATTCACCCCTCCACTTT.

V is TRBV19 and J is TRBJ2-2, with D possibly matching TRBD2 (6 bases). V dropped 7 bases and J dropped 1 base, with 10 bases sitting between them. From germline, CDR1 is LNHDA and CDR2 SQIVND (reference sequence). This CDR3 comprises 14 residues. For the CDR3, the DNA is TGTGCCAGTAATCCCGGGGGGAACACCGGGGAGCTGTTTTTT. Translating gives CASNPGGNTGELFF. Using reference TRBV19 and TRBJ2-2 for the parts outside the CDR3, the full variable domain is DGGITQSPKYLFRKEGQNVTLSCEQNLNHDAMYWYRQDPGQGLRLIYYSQIVNDFQKGDIAEGYSVSREKKESFPLTVTSAQKNPTAFYLCASNPGGNTGELFFGEGSRLTVL.

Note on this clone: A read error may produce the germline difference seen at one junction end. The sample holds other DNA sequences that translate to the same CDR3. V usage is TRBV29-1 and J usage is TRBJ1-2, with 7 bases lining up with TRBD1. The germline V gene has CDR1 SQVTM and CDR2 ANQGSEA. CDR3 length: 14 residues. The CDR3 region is CSVTGIDSNYGYTF. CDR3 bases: TGCAGCGTGACAGGGATCGACTCTAATTATGGCTACACCTTC.

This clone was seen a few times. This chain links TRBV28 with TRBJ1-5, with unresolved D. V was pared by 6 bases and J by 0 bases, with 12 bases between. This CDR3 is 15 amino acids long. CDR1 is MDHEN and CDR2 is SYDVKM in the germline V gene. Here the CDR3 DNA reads TGTGCCAGCAGCCGCCCTTCCTATAGCAATCAGCCCCAGCATTTT. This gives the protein CASSRPSYSNQPQHF.